These 24 T cell receptor beta chains came from one sample sequenced in a study of blood T cell repertoires in COVID-19. Clones were sequenced by immunoSEQ multiplex PCR, and TCRdb holds only the in-frame ones, with some missing. This table holds approximately 150,000 clones, around 82% found once. Sequencing used peripheral blood. The origin of the receptors is a man aged 60 to 75 with acute or convalescent COVID-19.

The chain has TRBV29-1 and TRBJ2-7; maybe TRBD1 (5 bases). There are 14 residues in the CDR3. The V end was cut by 0 bases, the J end by 8 bases, with 17 bases between. From germline, CDR1 is SQVTM and CDR2 ANQGSEA. For the CDR3, the DNA is TGCAGCGTTGAAGAGGGGAAGGCTACAGGCCAGCAGTACTTC. Encoded protein: CSVEEGKATGQQYF.

This sequence joins TRBV7-9 and TRBJ2-5; 12 positions agree with TRBD1. CDR3 size: 16 residues. CDR1 is SEHNR and CDR2 is FQNEAQ in the germline V gene (reference sequence). V shed 2 bases, J shed 2 bases, and the junction held 3 bases outside the gene matches. Here the CDR3 DNA reads TGTGCCAGCAGCTTACGGGACAGGGGGCGGCAAGAGACCCAGTACTTC. Amino acids: CASSLRDRGRQETQYF.

This chain joins TRBV5-1 and TRBJ2-1; 12 nucleotides agree with TRBD2. Germline V gene sequence: CDR1 SGHRS, CDR2 YFSETQ. V gave up 1 base and J gave up 4 bases; unmatched junction bases: 3. The CDR3 extends over 16 amino acids. The CDR3 protein is CASSLSSGGAYNEQFF. Written as DNA, the CDR3 is TGCGCCAGCAGCTTGTCTAGCGGGGGGGCTTACAATGAGCAGTTCTTC.

The chain joins TRBV5-5 to TRBJ1-1, with TRBD1 as a possible D gene (6 bases). Per germline, CDR1 SGHKS and CDR2 YYEKEE (reference sequence). The CDR3 runs 16 residues. The V and J ends lost 4 bases and 0 bases respectively, with 16 bases between them. CDR3 sequence (DNA): TGTGCCAGCAGCCCGGGACATGTCCTCATGAACACTGAAGCTTTCTTT. It translates to CASSPGHVLMNTEAFF.

The rearrangement uses TRBV12-3 or TRBV12-4 and TRBJ1-2; the match to TRBD1 covers 7 bases. The CDR3 is 13 residues long. V shed 6 bases and J 5 bases; nucleotides not matched to a gene: 6. The CDR3 DNA is TGTGCCAGCAGACTACAGGGACAGTATGGCTACACCTTC. It translates to CASRLQGQYGYTF.

The chain combines TRBV10-3 with TRBJ1-2; tentative D call: TRBD1 (6 bases). The CDR3 totals 12 residues. Trimming removed 5 bases from V and 7 bases from J, with 11 bases in between. CDR1 is ENHRY, CDR2 SYGVKD, per germline. The CDR3 sequence: CAISIQGLGYTF. The CDR3 DNA sequence: TGTGCCATCAGTATACAGGGCCTTGGCTACACCTTC.

The chain uses TRBV7-7 and TRBJ2-7; D might be TRBD1 (6 bases). Per germline, CDR1 SSHAT and CDR2 FNYEAQ (reference sequence). The CDR3 spans 15 residues. With 2 bases removed from V and 1 base from J, the gap between germline ends came to 12 bases. Written as DNA, the CDR3 is TGTGCCAGCAGCTTAAAGACAGGTCTGTCCTACGAGCAGTACTTC. Protein product: CASSLKTGLSYEQYF.

The V gene is TRBV15, the J gene TRBJ2-5; no reliable D call. V was cut by 0 bases and J by 2 bases, with 4 bases left in between. CDR3 length: 13 amino acids. Germline V gene lookup returns CDR1 LNHNV and CDR2 YYDKDF (reference sequence). CDR3 nucleotide sequence: TGTGCCACCAGCAGAGACAGGCAAGAGACCCAGTACTTC. It specifies CATSRDRQETQYF.

This clone was seen more than once but under ten times. The chain recombines TRBV7-2 with TRBJ2-3, with 8 positions matching TRBD1. The V segment lost 6 bases and the J segment 0 bases; nucleotides outside the gene matches: 5. CDR3 length: 15 residues. Germline values: CDR1 SGHTA, CDR2 FQGNSA. The DNA for the CDR3 is TGTGCCAGCAGACTAGACAGGGGTAGCACAGATACGCAGTATTTT. This encodes CASRLDRGSTDTQYF.

The rearrangement uses TRBV24-1 and TRBJ2-1, with TRBD1 as a possible D gene (5 bases). CDR1 and CDR2 from the germline V gene are KGHDR and SFDVKD. The CDR3 runs 15 residues. V was trimmed by 0 bases and J by 4 bases, leaving 9 bases between them. In DNA, the CDR3 is TGTGCCACCAGTGATTTGCAGGGCCTTTACAATGAGCAGTTCTTC. Translation: CATSDLQGLYNEQFF.

The chain joins TRBV3-1 (or the pseudogene TRBV3-2) to TRBJ1-3, with D uncertain. The germline CDR1 and CDR2 sequences are LGHDT and YNNKEL (reference sequence). The CDR3 is 15 residues long. Deletions cut 0 bases from V and 4 bases from J, with 10 bases between. The CDR3 region is CASSQDRTPGNTIYF. DNA of the CDR3: TGTGCCAGCAGCCAAGATCGAACACCCGGAAACACCATATATTTT.

This sequence joins TRBV5-1 and TRBJ2-3; D unclear. The CDR3 has 16 amino acids. Trimming left V 5 bases short and J 4 bases short, with 20 bases between. Germline V gives CDR1 SGHRS, CDR2 YFSETQ. This CDR3 is CASSPNLERSADTQYF. The CDR3 DNA follows: TGCGCCAGCAGTCCCAATTTAGAGAGGTCGGCAGATACGCAGTATTTT.

This chain joins TRBV4-1 and TRBJ2-6; the D is unclear. The CDR3 runs 14 residues. The germline V gene encodes CDR1 MGHRA and CDR2 YSYEKL. V dropped 3 bases and J dropped 2 bases, with 5 bases sitting between them. The CDR3 DNA sequence: TGCGCCAGCAGCCACAACACTGGGGCCAACGTCCTGACTTTC. The encoded protein is CASSHNTGANVLTF.

In this sample, this clone turned up once. The J gene is TRBJ2-2, the V gene TRBV29-1; no clear D gene. Deletions cut 2 bases from V and 4 bases from J, with 11 bases between. Germline CDR1 reads SQVTM; CDR2 reads ANQGSEA. CDR3 size: 14 residues. The CDR3 loop reads CSVESRHPTGELFF. The CDR3 DNA reads TGCAGCGTTGAATCCCGACACCCCACCGGGGAGCTGTTTTTT.

The V call is TRBV5-4, the J call TRBJ1-2; weak D call: TRBD1 (5 bases). CDR1 is SGHNT and CDR2 is YYREEE in the germline V gene (reference sequence). This CDR3 has 15 amino acids. The V and J ends lost 1 base and 7 bases respectively, with 17 bases between them. CDR3 coding DNA: TGTGCCAGCAGCTTGTATGGTCGGGGAGGGGCTGGCTACACCTTC. This sequence encodes CASSLYGRGGAGYTF.

This sequence joins TRBV28 and TRBJ2-3, with 7 nucleotides matching TRBD1. Trimming at V came to 5 bases and at J to 5 bases, leaving 4 bases not matched to a gene. Germline-derived CDR1 and CDR2 are MDHEN and SYDVKM. The CDR3 is 13 amino acids. The DNA of the CDR3 is TGTGCCAGCAGTCGACAGGGCAAAGATACGCAGTATTTT. Translation gives CASSRQGKDTQYF.

This clone was counted only a few times. The CDR3 bases are TGCGCCAGCAGTGACAGAGGTTCGTACACTGAAGCTTTCTTT. It specifies CASSDRGSYTEAFF. The chain has TRBV5-1 and TRBJ1-1; possible D gene TRBD1, 5 bases. V was clipped by 5 bases and J by 3 bases, with 14 bases between them. The germline CDR1 and CDR2 sequences are SGHRS and YFSETQ. The CDR3 has 14 residues.

V usage is TRBV7-9 and J usage is TRBJ2-2; D possibly corresponds to TRBD2 (6 bases). Germline V gene sequence: CDR1 SEHNR, CDR2 FQNEAQ (reference sequence). V was pared by 4 bases and J by 7 bases, with 16 bases between. The CDR3 runs to 15 residues. CDR3 in DNA: TGTGCCAGCAGCTCGGGACTTCCACCTTACGGGGAGCTGTTTTTT. It translates to CASSSGLPPYGELFF.

The chain employs TRBV19 and TRBJ2-1; no clear D gene. Per the germline V gene, CDR1 is LNHDA and CDR2 is SQIVND (reference sequence). The CDR3 is made up of 11 amino acids. The V end was cut by 3 bases, the J end by 7 bases, with 4 bases between. CDR3 residues: CASSIANEQFF. For the CDR3, the DNA is TGTGCCAGTAGTATCGCGAATGAGCAGTTCTTC.

The chain couples TRBV9 to TRBJ1-3; no clear D gene. Deletions cut 6 bases from V and 2 bases from J, with 3 bases between. CDR3 length equals 11 residues. Germline lookup yields CDR1 SGDLS and CDR2 YYNGEE. The chain's CDR3 is CASTAGNTIYF. CDR3 bases: TGTGCCAGCACGGCTGGAAACACCATATATTTT.

This clone was observed a few times. This chain uses TRBV6-5 with TRBJ1-1, with 8 bases that match TRBD1. The CDR3 contains 12 residues. Germline loops: CDR1 MNHEY, CDR2 SVGAGI. V dropped 7 bases and J dropped 11; count of bases not matched to a gene: 9. The CDR3 coding sequence is TGTGCCAGCATGGACAGGGTCGTCGGCGCTTTCTTT. The encoded protein is CASMDRVVGAFF.

The chain has TRBV7-6 and TRBJ1-1; the D gene is possibly TRBD1 (6 bases). V lost 1 base and J 5 bases, leaving 8 bases between the germline ends. The CDR3 spans 13 residues. Germline V CDR1 and CDR2: SGHVS, FNYEAQ. The CDR3 DNA is TGTGCCAGCAGCTTAGTCGGGACAACTGAAGCTTTCTTT. Its translation: CASSLVGTTEAFF.

This chain uses TRBV5-4 with TRBJ1-1; the match to TRBD1 covers 7 bases. This CDR3 is built from 16 residues. Trimming cost V 0 bases and J 4 bases; bases outside gene matches: 9. Germline V gene sequence: CDR1 SGHNT, CDR2 YYREEE (reference sequence). The CDR3 here is CASSLAGGTVTTEAFF. The CDR3 DNA sequence: TGTGCCAGCAGCTTGGCCGGAGGGACAGTGACCACTGAAGCTTTCTTT.

The sample holds one count of this clone. V and J are TRBV6-4 and TRBJ1-1; 10 bases are a match to TRBD1. V shed 6 bases and J 7 bases; nucleotides not matched to a gene: 8. CDR1 is MRHNA, CDR2 SNTAGT, per germline. The CDR3 covers 14 residues. The CDR3 DNA follows: TGTGCCAGCAGAGGGGGACAGGGGCTGAATGAAGCTTTCTTT. Amino acid sequence: CASRGGQGLNEAFF.